This TCR beta chain was identified during a study of cytomegalovirus exposure and HLA in healthy donors. Study findings and constraints: Some 150 TCR beta chains were listed as cytomegalovirus-associated. When a later analysis was performed, an Asian-associated ancestry cluster reportedly had fewer N-insertions than the approximately 700-donor mean. At a 0.05 false discovery rate, a later analysis found around 15,000 TCR beta sequences to be associated with HLA alleles.

A multiplex PCR was run with 60 Vbeta primers and 13 Jbeta primers. Assay: immunoSEQ multiplex PCR; the TCRdb copy retains only in-frame clones and omits some. The sample has about 190,000 clones; 75% to 85% are singletons. The CDR3 covers 14 residues. Germline CDR1 reads GTSNPN; CDR2 reads SVGIG (reference sequence). A note on this clone: Its antigen remains unknown. An end of the junction does not agree with germline; a read error may underlie this.

The clonotype was recovered from a woman younger than 30 in good health and CMV-seropositive. The chain has TRBV30 and TRBJ2-6; weak D call: TRBD1 (5 bases). The sample was PBMCs. CDR3 bases: TGTGCCTGGGACCAGAGCTCTGGGGCCAACGGCCTGACTTTC. This translates into CAWDQSSGANGLTF.